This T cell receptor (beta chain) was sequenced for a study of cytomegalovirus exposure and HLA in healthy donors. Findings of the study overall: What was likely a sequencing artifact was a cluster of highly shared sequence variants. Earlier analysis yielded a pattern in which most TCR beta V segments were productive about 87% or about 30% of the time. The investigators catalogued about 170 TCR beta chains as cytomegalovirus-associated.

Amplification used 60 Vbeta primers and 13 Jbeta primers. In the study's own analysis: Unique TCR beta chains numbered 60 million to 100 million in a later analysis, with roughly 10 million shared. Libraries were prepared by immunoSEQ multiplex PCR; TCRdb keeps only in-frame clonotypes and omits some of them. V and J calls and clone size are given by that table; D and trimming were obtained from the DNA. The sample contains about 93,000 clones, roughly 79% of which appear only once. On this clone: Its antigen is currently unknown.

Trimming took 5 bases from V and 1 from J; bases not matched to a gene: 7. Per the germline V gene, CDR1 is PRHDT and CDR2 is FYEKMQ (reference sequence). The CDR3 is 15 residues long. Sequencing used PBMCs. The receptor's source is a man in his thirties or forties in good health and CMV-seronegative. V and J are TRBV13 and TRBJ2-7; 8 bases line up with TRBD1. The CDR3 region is CASSGPTGGSYEQYF. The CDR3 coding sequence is TGTGCCAGCAGCGGGCCCACAGGGGGTTCCTACGAGCAGTACTTC. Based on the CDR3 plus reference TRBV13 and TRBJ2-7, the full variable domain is AAGVIQSPRHLIKEKRETATLKCYPIPRHDTVYWYQQGPGQDPQFLISFYEKMQSDKGSIPDRFSAQQFSDYHSELNMSSLELGDSALYFCASSGPTGGSYEQYFGPGTRLTVT.